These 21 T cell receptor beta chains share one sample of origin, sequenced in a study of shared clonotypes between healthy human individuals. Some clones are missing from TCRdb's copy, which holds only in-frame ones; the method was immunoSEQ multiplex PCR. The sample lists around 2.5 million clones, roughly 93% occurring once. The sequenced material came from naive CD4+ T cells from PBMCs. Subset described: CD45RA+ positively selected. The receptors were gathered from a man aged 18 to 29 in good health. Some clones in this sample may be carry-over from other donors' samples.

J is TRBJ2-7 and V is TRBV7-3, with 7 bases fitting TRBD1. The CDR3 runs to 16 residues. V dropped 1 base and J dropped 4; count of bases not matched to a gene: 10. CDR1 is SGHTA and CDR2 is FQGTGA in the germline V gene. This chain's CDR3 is CASSLKGWDRAYEQYF. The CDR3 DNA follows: TGTGCCAGCAGCTTAAAGGGATGGGACAGAGCATACGAGCAGTACTTC.

CDR3 bases: TGTGCCAGTAGTTCACTTCAGGGTTTCAAGCAGCCCCAGCATTTT. Its translation is CASSSLQGFKQPQHF. The chain has TRBV19 and TRBJ1-5; maybe TRBD1 (5 bases). Trimming removed 5 bases from V and 7 bases from J, with 18 bases in between. The germline V gene has CDR1 LNHDA and CDR2 SQIVND (reference sequence). The CDR3 is 15 residues long.

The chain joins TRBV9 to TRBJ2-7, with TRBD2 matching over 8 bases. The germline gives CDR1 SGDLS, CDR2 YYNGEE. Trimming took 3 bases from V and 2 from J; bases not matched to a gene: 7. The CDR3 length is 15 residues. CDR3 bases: TGTGCCAGCAGCGCCTCAGCGGGAGAAACCTACGAGCAGTACTTC. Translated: CASSASAGETYEQYF.

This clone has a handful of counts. CDR3 in amino acids: CASSSQGASNQPQHF. CDR3 in DNA: TGTGCCAGCAGCTCGCAGGGGGCTAGCAATCAGCCCCAGCATTTT. The chain is built from TRBV7-9 and TRBJ1-5; 8 bases agree with TRBD1. Per germline, CDR1 SEHNR and CDR2 FQNEAQ (reference sequence). Trimming took 4 bases from V and 0 from J; bases not matched to a gene: 2. The CDR3 has 15 residues.

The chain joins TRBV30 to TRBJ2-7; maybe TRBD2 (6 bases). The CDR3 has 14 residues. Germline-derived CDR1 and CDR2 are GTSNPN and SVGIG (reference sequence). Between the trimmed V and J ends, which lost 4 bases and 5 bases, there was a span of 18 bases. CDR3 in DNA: TGTGCCTGGACCGCCCTAAGTTGGGGGGACGAGCAGTACTTC. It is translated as CAWTALSWGDEQYF.

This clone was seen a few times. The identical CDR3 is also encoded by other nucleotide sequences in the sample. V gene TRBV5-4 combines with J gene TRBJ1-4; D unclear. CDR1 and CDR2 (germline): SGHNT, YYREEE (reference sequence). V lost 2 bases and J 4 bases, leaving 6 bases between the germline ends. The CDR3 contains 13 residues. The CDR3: CASSLGINEKLFF. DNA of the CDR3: TGTGCCAGCAGCTTAGGGATTAATGAAAAACTGTTTTTT.

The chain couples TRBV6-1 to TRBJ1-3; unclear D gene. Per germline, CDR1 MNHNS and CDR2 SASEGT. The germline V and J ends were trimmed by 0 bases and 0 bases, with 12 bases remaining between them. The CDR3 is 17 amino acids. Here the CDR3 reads CASSEAPGRSSGNTIYF. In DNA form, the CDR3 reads TGTGCCAGCAGTGAAGCGCCGGGCAGAAGCTCTGGAAACACCATATATTTT.

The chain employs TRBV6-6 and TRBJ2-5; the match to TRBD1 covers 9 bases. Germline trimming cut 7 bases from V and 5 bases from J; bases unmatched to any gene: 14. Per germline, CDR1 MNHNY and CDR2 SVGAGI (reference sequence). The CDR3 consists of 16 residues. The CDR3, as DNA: TGTGCCAGCACTAAGATGACAGGGGGGGCGCGGGAGACCCAGTACTTC. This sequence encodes CASTKMTGGARETQYF.

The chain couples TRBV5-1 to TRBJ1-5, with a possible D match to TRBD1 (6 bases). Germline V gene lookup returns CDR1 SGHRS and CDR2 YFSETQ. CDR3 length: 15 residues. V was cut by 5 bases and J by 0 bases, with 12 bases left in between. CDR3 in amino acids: CASRGGGDSNQPQHF. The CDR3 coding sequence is TGCGCCAGCAGGGGCGGGGGCGATAGCAATCAGCCCCAGCATTTT.

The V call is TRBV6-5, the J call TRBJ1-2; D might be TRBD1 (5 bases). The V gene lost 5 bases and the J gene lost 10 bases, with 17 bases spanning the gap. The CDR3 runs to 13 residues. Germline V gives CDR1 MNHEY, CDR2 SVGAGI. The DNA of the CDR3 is TGTGCCAGCAGTGGGACGGTAGGGATATCCTACACCTTC. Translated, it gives CASSGTVGISYTF.

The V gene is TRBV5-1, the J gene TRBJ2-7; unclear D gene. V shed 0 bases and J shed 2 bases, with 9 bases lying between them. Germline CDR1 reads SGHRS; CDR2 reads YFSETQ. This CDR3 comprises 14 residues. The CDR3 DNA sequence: TGCGCCAGCAGCTTGGAACCGGCGGCCTACGAGCAGTACTTC. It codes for CASSLEPAAYEQYF.

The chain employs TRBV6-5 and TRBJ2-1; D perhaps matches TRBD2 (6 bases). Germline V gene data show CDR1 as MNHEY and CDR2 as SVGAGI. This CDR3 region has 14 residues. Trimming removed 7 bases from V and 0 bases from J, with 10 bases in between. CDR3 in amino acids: CASIGRSSYNEQFF. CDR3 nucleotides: TGTGCCAGCATAGGGAGGAGCTCCTACAATGAGCAGTTCTTC.

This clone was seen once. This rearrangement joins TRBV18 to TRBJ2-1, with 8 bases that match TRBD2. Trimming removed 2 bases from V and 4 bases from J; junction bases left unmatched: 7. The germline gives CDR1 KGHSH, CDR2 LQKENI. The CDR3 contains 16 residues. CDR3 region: CASSPEGREGYNEQFF. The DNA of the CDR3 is TGTGCCAGCTCACCAGAGGGACGGGAGGGTTACAATGAGCAGTTCTTC.

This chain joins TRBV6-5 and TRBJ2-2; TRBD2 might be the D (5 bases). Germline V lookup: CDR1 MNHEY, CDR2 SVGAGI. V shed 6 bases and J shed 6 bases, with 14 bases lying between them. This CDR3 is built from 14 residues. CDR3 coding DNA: TGTGCCAGCAGGGGGTTTGTGCGGGCCGGGGAGCTGTTTTTT. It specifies CASRGFVRAGELFF.

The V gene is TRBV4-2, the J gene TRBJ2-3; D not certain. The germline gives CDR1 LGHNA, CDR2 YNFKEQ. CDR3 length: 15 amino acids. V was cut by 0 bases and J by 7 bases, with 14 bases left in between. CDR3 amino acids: CASSQDPRTTYTQYF. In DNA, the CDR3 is TGTGCCAGCAGCCAAGATCCACGCACAACCTATACGCAGTATTTT.

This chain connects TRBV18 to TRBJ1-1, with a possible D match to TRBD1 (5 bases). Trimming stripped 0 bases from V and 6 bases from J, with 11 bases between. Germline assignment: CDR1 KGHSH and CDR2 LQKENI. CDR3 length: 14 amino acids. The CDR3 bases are TGTGCCAGCTCACCACCGGGGGTATACGCTGAAGCTTTCTTT. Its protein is CASSPPGVYAEAFF.

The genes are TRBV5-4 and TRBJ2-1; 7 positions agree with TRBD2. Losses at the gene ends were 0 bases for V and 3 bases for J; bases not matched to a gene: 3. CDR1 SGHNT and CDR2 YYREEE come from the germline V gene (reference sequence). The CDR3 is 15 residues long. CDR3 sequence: CASSLASSGYNEQFF. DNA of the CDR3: TGTGCCAGCAGCTTGGCGTCTAGCGGCTACAATGAGCAGTTCTTC.

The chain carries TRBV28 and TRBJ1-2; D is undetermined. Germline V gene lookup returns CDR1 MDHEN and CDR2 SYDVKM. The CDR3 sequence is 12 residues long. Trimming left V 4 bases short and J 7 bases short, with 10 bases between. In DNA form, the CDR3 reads TGTGCCAGCAGTTCCTTCGAAGGTGGCTACACCTTC. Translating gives CASSSFEGGYTF.

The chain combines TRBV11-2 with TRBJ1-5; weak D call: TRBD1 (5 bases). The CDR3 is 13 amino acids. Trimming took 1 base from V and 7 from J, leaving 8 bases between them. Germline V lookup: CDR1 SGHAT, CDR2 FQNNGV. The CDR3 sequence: CASSLGEGQPQHF. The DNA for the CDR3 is TGTGCCAGCAGCTTAGGAGAGGGGCAGCCCCAGCATTTT.

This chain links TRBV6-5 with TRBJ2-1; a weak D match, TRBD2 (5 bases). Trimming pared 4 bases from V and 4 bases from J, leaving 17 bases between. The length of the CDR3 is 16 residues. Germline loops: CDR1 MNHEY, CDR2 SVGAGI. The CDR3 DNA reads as TGTGCCAGCAGTTCTGAGGACTCTAAAATATACAATGAGCAGTTCTTC. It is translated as CASSSEDSKIYNEQFF.

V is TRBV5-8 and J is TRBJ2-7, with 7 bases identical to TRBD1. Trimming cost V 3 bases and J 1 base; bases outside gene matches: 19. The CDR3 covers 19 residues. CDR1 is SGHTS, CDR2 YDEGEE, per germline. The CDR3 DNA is TGTGCCAGCAGCTCGAACCCCCTGGACAGGCGTTTACTTTCCTACGAGCAGTACTTC. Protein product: CASSSNPLDRRLLSYEQYF.